The clone carrying this T cell receptor beta chain was seen at least ten times. Its antigen is undetermined. This record comes from a study of CD8 T cells in ankylosing spondylitis. General study points: Relatively scarce in peripheral blood, disease-linked clones were CD8+. A TCR beta motif of fewer than ten highly homologous variants seemed to mark ankylosing spondylitis blood.

Germline assignment: CDR1 SGHDN and CDR2 FVKESK. The V gene lost 3 bases and the J gene lost 6 bases, with 13 bases spanning the gap. CDR3 length equals 14 residues. By quantitative 5'-RACE with molecular barcodes, the TCR beta libraries were made. One entry per CDR3 protein results from TCRdb running MiXCR on the 5' RACE reads. This repertoire shows fewer than 200,000 distinct CDR3 sequences, around 16% found once; its top ten account for around 7.6%. This chain joins TRBV14 and TRBJ2-3; D is tentatively TRBD1 or TRBD2 (5 bases each). This sequence was found in a male donor with ankylosing spondylitis or in good health (not recorded which). The source material was blood, either unsorted or a sorted T cell fraction (not recorded which). CDR3 DNA: TGTGCCAGCAGCCAGTACAGGACTTCCGATACGCAGTATTTT. Protein product: CASSQYRTSDTQYF.